These T cell receptor beta chains were read from a single sample in a study of shared clonotypes between healthy human individuals. Assay: immunoSEQ multiplex PCR; the TCRdb copy retains only in-frame clones and omits some. Here the sample spans about 2.4 million clones, 93% being singletons. Sequenced sample: naive CD4+ T cells from PBMCs. The receptor source for this set is a man aged 18 to 29 in good health. Some clones in this sample may be carry-over from other donors' samples. Both conserved end residues are part of each CDR3. The D gene is left open where the match is weak. Size tells how often a clone was seen (once, few, many) or the class of an expanded clone, and some rows leave it out.

cdr3_nt: TGTGCCAGCAGCGACAATTTAGCGAGCCACTCCTACAATGAGCAGTTCTTC
cdr3_aa: CASSDNLASHSYNEQFF
d_call: -
v_call: TRBV7-2
clone_size: -
j_call: TRBJ2-1

cdr3_nt: TGCGCCAGCAGCCTGGGCCAAGGACCCCCGGGGGAGACCCAGTACTTC
cdr3_aa: CASSLGQGPPGETQYF
d_call: -
v_call: TRBV5-1
clone_size: -
j_call: TRBJ2-5

cdr3_nt: TGTGCCACCAGCATAGACAGGGGGTACGAGCAGTACTTC
cdr3_aa: CATSIDRGYEQYF
d_call: TRBD1
v_call: TRBV15
clone_size: -
j_call: TRBJ2-7

cdr3_nt: TGTGCCAGTAGTCCTCCCGGACATCAAGGTCACGAGCAGTACTTC
cdr3_aa: CASSPPGHQGHEQYF
d_call: -
v_call: TRBV19
clone_size: once
j_call: TRBJ2-7

cdr3_nt: TGTGCCTGGAGTCCAGGGCAAGTGAGGGAAAAACTGTTTTTT
cdr3_aa: CAWSPGQVREKLFF
d_call: -
v_call: TRBV30
clone_size: -
j_call: TRBJ1-4

cdr3_nt: TGTGCCAGCAGTTCTCCGGGACAGGGGGCCTACGAGCAGTACTTC
cdr3_aa: CASSSPGQGAYEQYF
d_call: TRBD1
v_call: TRBV6-6
clone_size: -
j_call: TRBJ2-7

cdr3_nt: TGCAGCGCCCAGGGACTAGCGGACTACAATGAGCAGTTCTTC
cdr3_aa: CSAQGLADYNEQFF
d_call: TRBD2
v_call: TRBV29-1
clone_size: once
j_call: TRBJ2-1

cdr3_nt: TGCGCCAGCAGCCAACTAGCGGGAACGGGTCGCACAGATACGCAGTATTTT
cdr3_aa: CASSQLAGTGRTDTQYF
d_call: TRBD2
v_call: TRBV4-1
clone_size: -
j_call: TRBJ2-3

cdr3_nt: TGTGCCAGCAGCTCGGGGGGGCCCCAGCATTTT
cdr3_aa: CASSSGGPQHF
d_call: -
v_call: TRBV7-9
clone_size: -
j_call: TRBJ1-5

cdr3_nt: TGTGCCAGCAGCCAAGGGACAGCCCTTGGGACCGGGGAGCTGTTTTTT
cdr3_aa: CASSQGTALGTGELFF
d_call: -
v_call: TRBV4-2
clone_size: -
j_call: TRBJ2-2

cdr3_nt: TGTGCCAGCAGGGGGGACTGGACTAGCGGGAGAACCGGGGAGCTGTTTTTT
cdr3_aa: CASRGDWTSGRTGELFF
d_call: TRBD2
v_call: TRBV2
clone_size: -
j_call: TRBJ2-2

cdr3_nt: TGTGCCAGCAGCTCCGGGGGACGGGAGCAGTACTTC
cdr3_aa: CASSSGGREQYF
d_call: -
v_call: TRBV11-3
clone_size: -
j_call: TRBJ2-7

cdr3_nt: TGTGCCAGTAGTATACCAGGGAGACGGATGAACACTGAAGCTTTCTTT
cdr3_aa: CASSIPGRRMNTEAFF
d_call: -
v_call: TRBV19
clone_size: -
j_call: TRBJ1-1

cdr3_nt: TGTGCCAGCACCAGGACAGGGGGTTCCCCCCCCCACGAGCAGTACTTC
cdr3_aa: CASTRTGGSPPHEQYF
d_call: TRBD1
v_call: TRBV2
clone_size: -
j_call: TRBJ2-7

cdr3_nt: TGTGCCAGCTCCCTCGACAGGATCTCTGGAAACACCATATATTTT
cdr3_aa: CASSLDRISGNTIYF
d_call: -
v_call: TRBV18
clone_size: -
j_call: TRBJ1-3

cdr3_nt: TGTGCCAGCAGGGCAACTAGGAGCTCCTACAATGAGCAGTTCTTC
cdr3_aa: CASRATRSSYNEQFF
d_call: -
v_call: TRBV27
clone_size: -
j_call: TRBJ2-1

cdr3_nt: TGTGCCAGCAGAACAGGGATCCAGGTACAAGAGACCCAGTACTTC
cdr3_aa: CASRTGIQVQETQYF
d_call: -
v_call: TRBV6-1
clone_size: -
j_call: TRBJ2-5

cdr3_nt: TGTGCCAGCAGTCAGCGGGAGCGCGAGCAGTACTTC
cdr3_aa: CASSQREREQYF
d_call: TRBD2
v_call: TRBV6-5
clone_size: -
j_call: TRBJ2-7

cdr3_nt: TGTGCCTGGAGTCACGGACAGGGTCCGTACGAGCAGTACTTC
cdr3_aa: CAWSHGQGPYEQYF
d_call: TRBD1
v_call: TRBV30
clone_size: once
j_call: TRBJ2-7

cdr3_nt: TGTGCCAGCTGGACCAGTTACCAACTGACAGATACGCAGTATTTT
cdr3_aa: CASWTSYQLTDTQYF
d_call: -
v_call: TRBV30
clone_size: -
j_call: TRBJ2-3

cdr3_nt: TGTGCCAGCAGCTTGGCCAGGGGAGTCTATGGCTACACCTTC
cdr3_aa: CASSLARGVYGYTF
d_call: -
v_call: TRBV7-2
clone_size: -
j_call: TRBJ1-2

cdr3_nt: TGTGCCAGCAGTGGGACTCTAATCTCCTACGAGCAGTACTTC
cdr3_aa: CASSGTLISYEQYF
d_call: -
v_call: TRBV25-1
clone_size: -
j_call: TRBJ2-7

cdr3_nt: TGTGCCAGGAGTATTCCCCGCGGGGCTAGCGGGAAAGAGACCCAGTACTTC
cdr3_aa: CARSIPRGASGKETQYF
d_call: TRBD2
v_call: TRBV28
clone_size: -
j_call: TRBJ2-5

cdr3_nt: TGTGCCAGCTCACCAACTAGCGGGAGCTGGAGCACAGATACGCAGTATTTT
cdr3_aa: CASSPTSGSWSTDTQYF
d_call: TRBD2
v_call: TRBV18
clone_size: -
j_call: TRBJ2-3

cdr3_nt: TGTGCCAGCAGCTTACAGGGATTCTCTAATGAGCAGTTCTTC
cdr3_aa: CASSLQGFSNEQFF
d_call: -
v_call: TRBV28
clone_size: -
j_call: TRBJ2-1

cdr3_nt: TGTGCCAGCAGGGGGGGAGAGACCCAGTACTTC
cdr3_aa: CASRGGETQYF
d_call: -
v_call: TRBV28
clone_size: few
j_call: TRBJ2-5

cdr3_nt: TGTGCCAGTAGTATGCCCTCCCGGCGGGGACAGGGGTACACCGGGGAGCTGTTTTTT
cdr3_aa: CASSMPSRRGQGYTGELFF
d_call: TRBD1
v_call: TRBV19
clone_size: -
j_call: TRBJ2-2

cdr3_nt: TGTGCCAGCAGCTTAGCCGCGACTAGCGGGTACAATGAGCAGTTCTTC
cdr3_aa: CASSLAATSGYNEQFF
d_call: TRBD2
v_call: TRBV7-2
clone_size: -
j_call: TRBJ2-1

cdr3_nt: TGTGCCAGCGACCCAAGCGGAGAGACCCAGTACTTC
cdr3_aa: CASDPSGETQYF
d_call: -
v_call: TRBV7-9
clone_size: -
j_call: TRBJ2-5

cdr3_nt: TGTGCCAGCAGCCCAGACAGGTGGGCAGATACGCAGTATTTT
cdr3_aa: CASSPDRWADTQYF
d_call: -
v_call: TRBV11-2
clone_size: once
j_call: TRBJ2-3

cdr3_nt: TGTGCCAGCAGCCGCCGACTAGCGGGTACTACCTGGAACACCGGGGAGCTGTTTTTT
cdr3_aa: CASSRRLAGTTWNTGELFF
d_call: TRBD2
v_call: TRBV4-2
clone_size: -
j_call: TRBJ2-2

cdr3_nt: TGTGCCAGCAGCCCCGACCGGGGGTCCGAGCAGTACTTC
cdr3_aa: CASSPDRGSEQYF
d_call: -
v_call: TRBV11-2
clone_size: -
j_call: TRBJ2-7

cdr3_nt: TGTGCCAGCAGCTTAGGCTATGTGGCGGGCAAAGATACGCAGTATTTT
cdr3_aa: CASSLGYVAGKDTQYF
d_call: -
v_call: TRBV7-9
clone_size: -
j_call: TRBJ2-3

cdr3_nt: TGCGCCAGCAGTGGCTCCCGAGTTCTCGGCAATGAGCAGTTCTTC
cdr3_aa: CASSGSRVLGNEQFF
d_call: -
v_call: TRBV10-2
clone_size: -
j_call: TRBJ2-1

cdr3_nt: TGTGCCAGCATCCAGCCCGGTGACTACGAGCAGTACTTC
cdr3_aa: CASIQPGDYEQYF
d_call: -
v_call: TRBV28
clone_size: -
j_call: TRBJ2-7

cdr3_nt: TGCGCCAGCAGCTTGGACATCATCGGCGGACAGGGGCTTAATGAAAAACTGTTTTTT
cdr3_aa: CASSLDIIGGQGLNEKLFF
d_call: TRBD1
v_call: TRBV5-1
clone_size: -
j_call: TRBJ1-4

cdr3_nt: TGTGCCAGCAGTTTTGGGGGGTCTTTGGTTGAGCAGTTCTTC
cdr3_aa: CASSFGGSLVEQFF
d_call: -
v_call: TRBV28
clone_size: -
j_call: TRBJ2-1

cdr3_nt: TGTGCCAGCAGTTGGACAGGGACGGGCCCCGGGGAGCTGTTTTTT
cdr3_aa: CASSWTGTGPGELFF
d_call: TRBD1
v_call: TRBV28
clone_size: -
j_call: TRBJ2-2

cdr3_nt: TGTGCCAGCAGGAGCGGACAGGGGGCGGATGAAGCTTTCTTT
cdr3_aa: CASRSGQGADEAFF
d_call: TRBD1
v_call: TRBV7-9
clone_size: once
j_call: TRBJ1-1

cdr3_nt: TGTGCCAGCAGTTTAGCTCGGGGATACGAGCAGTACTTC
cdr3_aa: CASSLARGYEQYF
d_call: -
v_call: TRBV28
clone_size: -
j_call: TRBJ2-7

cdr3_nt: TGTGCCAGCAGCAAAAGGGACAGGGGACACTACAATGAGCAGTTCTTC
cdr3_aa: CASSKRDRGHYNEQFF
d_call: -
v_call: TRBV21-1
clone_size: -
j_call: TRBJ2-1

cdr3_nt: TGCGCCAGCAGCCAAGACGGGACTAGCGGGAGTGCAGGAGAGACCCAGTACTTC
cdr3_aa: CASSQDGTSGSAGETQYF
d_call: TRBD2
v_call: TRBV4-1
clone_size: -
j_call: TRBJ2-5

cdr3_nt: TGTGCCAGTAGTCCCACCGGGACAGGTCACTATGGCTACACCTTC
cdr3_aa: CASSPTGTGHYGYTF
d_call: TRBD1
v_call: TRBV19
clone_size: -
j_call: TRBJ1-2

cdr3_nt: TGTGCCAGCAGTGTCCACCCCGGACAGGGGGCGAACACTGAAGCTTTCTTT
cdr3_aa: CASSVHPGQGANTEAFF
d_call: TRBD1
v_call: TRBV28
clone_size: -
j_call: TRBJ1-1

cdr3_nt: TGTGCCAGCAGAAACACAGGGGAGGGAGAAGCTTTCTTT
cdr3_aa: CASRNTGEGEAFF
d_call: TRBD1
v_call: TRBV28
clone_size: -
j_call: TRBJ1-1

cdr3_nt: TGTGCCAGCAGCTTGGTTGGGTACACAGATACGCAGTATTTT
cdr3_aa: CASSLVGYTDTQYF
d_call: -
v_call: TRBV5-4
clone_size: -
j_call: TRBJ2-3

cdr3_nt: TGTGCCAGTGGGGGAAGGGACAGGGGCTACGAGCAGTACTTC
cdr3_aa: CASGGRDRGYEQYF
d_call: TRBD1
v_call: TRBV2
clone_size: -
j_call: TRBJ2-7

cdr3_nt: TGCGCCAGCAGCTTGCTGGGGGCTTCCCCAGAGGGAGCTTTCTTT
cdr3_aa: CASSLLGASPEGAFF
d_call: -
v_call: TRBV5-1
clone_size: -
j_call: TRBJ1-1

cdr3_nt: TGTGCCAGTAGCCTAAAGGGAAGGTTCTATGGCTACACCTTC
cdr3_aa: CASSLKGRFYGYTF
d_call: -
v_call: TRBV19
clone_size: -
j_call: TRBJ1-2

cdr3_nt: TGTGCCAGCAGCTTATTTTCTGTCTCTACAAATCCGGGGTACTTC
cdr3_aa: CASSLFSVSTNPGYF
d_call: -
v_call: TRBV7-8
clone_size: -
j_call: TRBJ2-7

cdr3_nt: TGTGCCACCAGCAGACAGACAGACTACAATGAGCAGTTCTTC
cdr3_aa: CATSRQTDYNEQFF
d_call: -
v_call: TRBV15
clone_size: -
j_call: TRBJ2-1